This TCR beta chain was sequenced in a study of shared clonotypes between healthy human individuals. Here immunoSEQ multiplex PCR was the method, and the copy in TCRdb shows in-frame clones only, minus some. The sample has about 700,000 clones, over 65% seen once; the top ten hold approximately 1.6%. Germline V gene data show CDR1 as MNHNS and CDR2 as SASEGT. CDR3 length equals 13 residues. V lost 2 bases to trimming and J lost 6 bases, with 8 bases between them. Study-wide results and caveats: In four donors, around 4.8% of naive CD4 clonotypes appeared in common.

In its sample, this clone was seen many times. What it recognizes is unknown. Other DNA sequences within the sample encode an identical CDR3. This clonotype originated in a woman in her 30s in good health. The V call is TRBV6-1, the J call TRBJ1-5; possibly TRBD1 for D (5 bases). Specimen: memory CD4+ T cells sorted from blood. The subset is: CD45RA-negative fraction. This chain's CDR3 is CASSEQGLQPQHF. The CDR3 coding sequence is TGTGCCAGCAGTGAACAGGGACTTCAGCCCCAGCATTTT.